This TCR beta chain was obtained from a study of cytomegalovirus exposure and HLA in healthy donors. Study-wide background: The 100 to 150 validation repertoires and the approximately 630 first-cohort repertoires shared a platform, a later analysis reported. General study points: Among the CMV-associated chains, three were confirmed in vitro as specific for CMV antigens.

Sequenced by immunoSEQ multiplex PCR; TCRdb stores in-frame clones only, minus some. The profile shows around 160,000 clones, 91% of them singletons. In the case of this clone: What it recognizes is unknown.

Among the 120 subjects of the validation cohort, separate from the approximately 660-subject first cohort, were the donors. Trimming removed 0 bases at V and 2 bases at J, with 13 bases between. Germline V gives CDR1 SNHLY, CDR2 FYNNEI. The CDR3 covers 16 residues. The V and J genes are TRBV2 and TRBJ2-5; a weak D match, TRBD2 (5 bases). This TCR came from a woman aged 18-30 years in good health and CMV-seropositive. The sequencing input was PBMCs. The CDR3 sequence: CASSEALDYEQETQYF. In nucleotides, the CDR3 is TGTGCCAGCAGTGAAGCGCTCGACTACGAGCAAGAGACCCAGTACTTC.